Below are 28 T cell receptor beta chains sequenced from a single sample in a study of T cell responses to AZD1222 COVID-19 vaccine. Assay used: immunoSEQ multiplex PCR; TCRdb lists only in-frame clones, some missing. The sample has 210,000 or so clones, approximately 94% seen once. The sample consisted of peripheral blood, taken 28 days after the second dose of the MenACWY control vaccine. These receptors originate from an adult who received the MenACWY meningococcal vaccine as a control.

The J gene is TRBJ1-5, the V gene TRBV5-5, with 7 bases fitting TRBD1. Unmatched junction bases numbered 6, after V lost 0 bases and J lost 0 bases. The CDR3 sequence is 17 residues long. CDR1 is SGHKS and CDR2 is YYEKEE in the germline V gene (reference sequence). The CDR3, as DNA: TGTGCCAGCAGCTTGGGAGGGACAGTTTATAGCAATCAGCCCCAGCATTTT. It translates to CASSLGGTVYSNQPQHF.

The chain is built from TRBV7-3 and TRBJ2-6; TRBD1 agrees at 9 bases. V dropped 2 bases and J dropped 4; count of bases not matched to a gene: 9. The CDR3 loop spans 18 amino acids. CDR1 and CDR2 (germline): SGHTA, FQGTGA. The CDR3 region has the DNA TGTGCCAGCAGCTTAGGACAGGGGAAATTGTCCGGGGCCAACGTCCTGACTTTC. It translates to CASSLGQGKLSGANVLTF.

The J gene is TRBJ2-7, the V gene TRBV29-1; tentative D call: TRBD1 (5 bases). The CDR3 totals 14 residues. The germline V and J ends were trimmed by 0 bases and 2 bases, with 11 bases remaining between them. Per germline, CDR1 SQVTM and CDR2 ANQGSEA. The DNA of the CDR3 is TGCAGCGTTGAAGAAGAGGCAGGGACCTACGAGCAGTACTTC. It translates to CSVEEEAGTYEQYF.

The CDR3 here is CASSSTGQETQYF. CDR3 bases: TGTGCCAGCAGCTCTACAGGGCAAGAGACCCAGTACTTC. V gene TRBV7-9 combines with J gene TRBJ2-5, with D possibly TRBD1 on 6 matching bases. V lost 4 bases and J 2 bases, leaving 8 bases between the germline ends. This CDR3 is 13 amino acids long. CDR1 SEHNR and CDR2 FQNEAQ come from the germline V gene (reference sequence). The full variable domain, in which reference TRBV7-9 and TRBJ2-5 provide the parts outside the CDR3, is DTGVSQNPRHKITKRGQNVTFRCDPISEHNRLYWYRQTLGQGPEFLTYFQNEAQLEKSRLLSDRFSAERPKGSFSTLEIQRTEQGDSAMYLCASSSTGQETQYFGPGTRLLVL.

V is TRBV19 and J is TRBJ1-4; D is undetermined. The CDR3 is 11 amino acids. With 3 bases removed from V and 12 bases from J, the gap between germline ends came to 8 bases. The germline V gene has CDR1 LNHDA and CDR2 SQIVND (reference sequence). CDR3 region: CASSMKRELFF. The DNA of the CDR3 is TGTGCCAGTAGTATGAAGAGGGAACTGTTTTTT.

The V and J genes are TRBV28 and TRBJ1-6, with a tentative D call TRBD1 (5 bases). V lost 2 bases and J lost 4, with 12 bases in between. Germline CDR1 is MDHEN and CDR2 is SYDVKM. This CDR3 has 16 amino acids. In nucleotides, the CDR3 is TGTGCCAGCAGTTTACCTACTCAGGGATATAATTCACCCCTCCACTTT. Its protein product is CASSLPTQGYNSPLHF.

The chain links TRBV19 to TRBJ1-1, with TRBD1 matching 10 bases. The germline V gene has CDR1 LNHDA and CDR2 SQIVND (reference sequence). Losses at the gene ends were 5 bases for V and 5 bases for J; bases not matched to a gene: 8. The CDR3 totals 15 residues. Here the CDR3 DNA reads TGTGCCAGTAGTCCAACCCCGGGACAGGGGACTGAAGCTTTCTTT. It encodes CASSPTPGQGTEAFF.

V and J are TRBV6-5 and TRBJ1-1, with D hard to call. This CDR3 has 14 residues. With 6 bases removed from V and 4 bases from J, the gap between germline ends came to 15 bases. Germline CDR1 reads MNHEY; CDR2 reads SVGAGI. In DNA, the CDR3 is TGTGCCAGCAGCAAATTCCAGTGGAGCACTGAAGCTTTCTTT. This translates into CASSKFQWSTEAFF.

This rearrangement joins TRBV5-1 to TRBJ2-5; the match to TRBD2 covers 8 bases. This CDR3 is built from 15 residues. Germline CDR1 is SGHRS and CDR2 is YFSETQ. V shed 0 bases, J shed 5 bases, and the junction held 6 bases outside the gene matches. The CDR3 DNA follows: TGCGCCAGCAGCTTGGGAGCGGGAGTGGGGGAGACCCAGTACTTC. This gives the protein CASSLGAGVGETQYF. The entire variable domain, with the rest obtained from reference TRBV5-1 and TRBJ2-5, is as follows: KAGVTQTPRYLIKTRGQQVTLSCSPISGHRSVSWYQQTPGQGLQFLFEYFSETQRNKGNFPGRFSGRQFSNSRSEMNVSTLELGDSALYLCASSLGAGVGETQYFGPGTRLLVL.

The chain couples TRBV6-5 to TRBJ2-7; D assignment may be TRBD1 or TRBD2 (5 bases each). Germline V gene data show CDR1 as MNHEY and CDR2 as SVGAGI. This CDR3 contains 15 residues. With 6 bases removed from V and 1 base from J, the gap between germline ends came to 16 bases. CDR3 sequence reads: CASSSPGRSSYEQYF. The CDR3 bases are TGTGCCAGCAGCTCCCCGGGGCGTAGTTCCTACGAGCAGTACTTC.

The rearrangement links TRBV24-1 to TRBJ2-3, with 12 bases matching TRBD2. CDR3 length: 16 amino acids. Per germline, CDR1 KGHDR and CDR2 SFDVKD. V gave up 4 bases and J gave up 6 bases; unmatched junction bases: 7. The CDR3 bases are TGTGCCACCAGTGACCCTAGCGGGAGGGGTGGGGATACGCAGTATTTT. This encodes CATSDPSGRGGDTQYF.

The chain joins TRBV28 to TRBJ1-2, with no clear D. The CDR3 spans 15 residues. The V end was cut by 3 bases, the J end by 4 bases, with 15 bases between. The V gene's germline CDR1 is MDHEN and CDR2 SYDVKM. The CDR3 sequence: CASSLGLAGGYGYTF. The CDR3 DNA follows: TGTGCCAGCAGTTTGGGCCTGGCAGGCGGCTATGGCTACACCTTC.

The rearrangement joins TRBV4-3 to TRBJ2-5; 10 bases are a match to TRBD2. The CDR3 loop spans 13 amino acids. Germline values: CDR1 LGHNA, CDR2 YSLEER. Trimming took 9 bases from V and 5 from J; bases not matched to a gene: 6. In DNA, the CDR3 is TGCGCCAGGAGCGGGGGGGTTTTTGAGACCCAGTACTTC. It codes for CARSGGVFETQYF.

The rearrangement joins TRBV28 to TRBJ1-3, with 7 positions matching TRBD1. The CDR3 contains 17 residues. Germline lookup yields CDR1 MDHEN and CDR2 SYDVKM. The junction had 7 bases not matched to a gene; V was cut back by 2 bases and J by 0 bases. The CDR3 bases are TGTGCCAGCAGTTTAACAGGACAGGTCCTCTCTGGAAACACCATATATTTT. Its translation is CASSLTGQVLSGNTIYF.

This chain links TRBV21-1 with TRBJ1-2. TRBV21-1 is assigned pseudogene status. CDR3 size: 17 residues. CDR3 protein: CASSKEGGGASHYGYTF. The DNA for the CDR3 is TGTGCCAGCAGCAAAGAGGGAGGGGGGGCGTCCCACTATGGCTACACCTTC.

With regard to this clone: Its ends do not fully match the called genes, so a read error is possible. The rearrangement links TRBV28 to TRBJ2-2, with a tentative D call TRBD1 (6 bases). The CDR3 sequence is 13 residues long. Germline V gene sequence: CDR1 MDHEN, CDR2 SYDVKM. The CDR3 DNA reads as TGTGCCAGCACTTTAAGGGGGTCCGGGGAGCTGTTTTTT. This sequence encodes CASTLRGSGELFF.

The gene calls are TRBV9 and TRBJ1-2; 8 nucleotides match TRBD1. The CDR3 contains 14 residues. Germline-derived CDR1 and CDR2 are SGDLS and YYNGEE. Germline trimming cut 4 bases from V and 7 bases from J; bases unmatched to any gene: 9. The CDR3 spells CASSLGQGGGGYTF. The CDR3 DNA follows: TGTGCCAGCAGCCTTGGACAGGGAGGGGGTGGCTACACCTTC.

J is TRBJ2-7 and V is TRBV7-2; 10 bases are a match to TRBD1. The germline V gene encodes CDR1 SGHTA and CDR2 FQGNSA. The CDR3 extends over 14 amino acids. Trimming took 3 bases from V and 3 from J; bases not matched to a gene: 2. The CDR3 loop reads CASSFGTGDYEQYF. Here the CDR3 DNA reads TGTGCCAGCAGCTTTGGGACAGGGGACTACGAGCAGTACTTC.

The V and J genes are TRBV7-9 and TRBJ1-2; a weak D match, TRBD1 (5 bases). The CDR3 extends over 15 amino acids. Germline V gives CDR1 SEHNR, CDR2 FQNEAQ (reference sequence). The V end was cut by 3 bases, the J end by 8 bases, with 19 bases between. In DNA, the CDR3 is TGTGCCAGCAGCTTTGAAGGGGACCAAGTCGGAGGCTACACCTTC. Protein product: CASSFEGDQVGGYTF.

The chain has TRBV25-1 and TRBJ2-5; 8 bases are shared with TRBD1. The CDR3 consists of 14 residues. V lost 5 bases and J lost 5; bases outside the gene matches: 7. From germline, CDR1 is MGHDK and CDR2 SYGVNS. The CDR3 loop is CASSIRQGRETQYF. In nucleotides, the CDR3 is TGTGCCAGCAGTATCCGACAGGGGAGGGAGACCCAGTACTTC. Full variable domain (rest looked up from reference TRBV25-1 and TRBJ2-5): EADIYQTPRYLVIGTGKKITLECSQTMGHDKMYWYQQDPGMELHLIHYSYGVNSTEKGDLSSESTVSRIRTEHFPLTLESARPSHTSQYLCASSIRQGRETQYFGPGTRLLVL.

J is TRBJ1-5 and V is TRBV15; the match to TRBD1 covers 9 bases. The junction had 2 bases not matched to a gene; V was cut back by 1 base and J by 4 bases. Germline-derived CDR1 and CDR2 are LNHNV and YYDKDF (reference sequence). The CDR3 covers 15 residues. CDR3 coding DNA: TGTGCCACCAGCAGAGGGACAGGGGTAAATCAGCCCCAGCATTTT. Encoded protein: CATSRGTGVNQPQHF.

The chain couples TRBV6-1 to TRBJ1-4; 7 nucleotides agree with TRBD1. After removal of 3 bases from V and 0 bases from J, the junction contained 7 bases not matched to a gene. Germline values: CDR1 MNHNS, CDR2 SASEGT. This CDR3 contains 17 residues. The CDR3 coding sequence is TGTGCCAGCAGTGATACAGGGGCCCTCGCAACTAATGAAAAACTGTTTTTT. It encodes CASSDTGALATNEKLFF.

This chain joins TRBV18 and TRBJ2-1; TRBD2 aligns across 13 bases. Unmatched junction bases numbered 10, after V lost 5 bases and J lost 12 bases. This CDR3 contains 15 residues. Germline V CDR1 and CDR2: KGHSH, LQKENI. CDR3 amino acids: CASSAGTSGNEGQFF. CDR3 nucleotide sequence: TGTGCCAGCTCAGCTGGGACTAGCGGGAATGAGGGGCAGTTCTTC.

The V gene is TRBV2, the J gene TRBJ2-2; 7 bases fit TRBD1. This CDR3 has 14 amino acids. V was pared by 10 bases and J by 1 base, with 6 bases of the junction left unmatched. Per germline, CDR1 SNHLY and CDR2 FYNNEI. CDR3 DNA sequence: TGTGCCACCCGGGACAGCGTGAACACCGGGGAGCTGTTTTTT. It translates to CATRDSVNTGELFF.

The chain couples TRBV4-1 to TRBJ2-5, with 9 bases fitting TRBD1. Germline assignment: CDR1 MGHRA and CDR2 YSYEKL. V shed 4 bases and J 2 bases; nucleotides not matched to a gene: 5. The length of the CDR3 is 15 residues. CDR3 region: CASSLSGTGQETQYF. DNA for the CDR3: TGCGCCAGCAGCCTATCCGGGACAGGGCAAGAGACCCAGTACTTC.

This chain uses TRBV2 with TRBJ2-5; D is ambiguous. Trimming left V 3 bases short and J 6 bases short, with 23 bases between. The CDR3 loop spans 17 amino acids. Germline loops: CDR1 SNHLY, CDR2 FYNNEI. The CDR3 here is CASSDEGFREIGKTQYF. The CDR3 coding sequence is TGTGCCAGCAGTGATGAAGGTTTTCGAGAAATCGGCAAGACCCAGTACTTC. The full variable domain, in which reference TRBV2 and TRBJ2-5 provide the parts outside the CDR3, is EPEVTQTPSHQVTQMGQEVILRCVPISNHLYFYWYRQILGQKVEFLVSFYNNEISEKSEIFDDQFSVERPDGSNFTLKIRSTKLEDSAMYFCASSDEGFREIGKTQYFGPGTRLLVL.

The chain recombines TRBV27 with TRBJ1-2; TRBD1 agrees at 8 bases. The J segment lost 8 bases and the V segment lost 3 bases, leaving 8 bases of the junction unmatched. Germline lookup yields CDR1 MNHEY and CDR2 SMNVEV (reference sequence). There are 14 residues in the CDR3. CDR3 region: CASSLYQGANGYTF. As DNA, the CDR3 is TGTGCCAGCAGTTTGTACCAGGGGGCGAACGGCTACACCTTC.

J is TRBJ2-1 and V is TRBV19; the D gene is possibly TRBD2 (7 bases). V was trimmed by 10 bases and J by 7 bases, leaving 17 bases between them. Germline V lookup: CDR1 LNHDA, CDR2 SQIVND (reference sequence). The CDR3 length is 13 residues. CDR3 DNA: TGTGCCACCGGGGGGCAGGGACTGAATGAGCAGTTCTTC. Translating gives CATGGQGLNEQFF. Based on the CDR3 plus reference TRBV19 and TRBJ2-1, the full variable domain is DGGITQSPKYLFRKEGQNVTLSCEQNLNHDAMYWYRQDPGQGLRLIYYSQIVNDFQKGDIAEGYSVSREKKESFPLTVTSAQKNPTAFYLCATGGQGLNEQFFGPGTRLTVL.